The clone carrying this T cell receptor beta chain was picked up a small number of times. This sample is part of a study of T cells after yellow fever vaccination. TCRdb used MiXCR to reprocess the 5' RACE reads, holding one entry per CDR3 protein. The data show about 240,000 distinct CDR3 sequences, with about 7.1% seen just once and about 0.85% held by the top ten. The length of the CDR3 is 16 residues. Per germline, CDR1 LNHDA and CDR2 SQIVND (reference sequence). V was trimmed by 9 bases and J by 6 bases, leaving 25 bases between them. The sequencing here drew on CD4+ T cells sorted from PBMCs, taken 15 days after the yellow fever booster vaccination. The clonotype comes from a man aged 25 to 40 who received the YFV17D yellow fever vaccine. J is TRBJ2-3 and V is TRBV19; the D gene could be TRBD1 or TRBD2 (5 bases each). The CDR3 region has the DNA TGTGCCAGCTCCCCCAGAAGTAAGGGGAGTGGGGATACGCAGTATTTT. This translates into CASSPRSKGSGDTQYF.